Each of the 26 T cell receptor beta chains below was sequenced from the same sample in a study of T cell responses to AZD1222 COVID-19 vaccine. Clones were sequenced by immunoSEQ multiplex PCR, and TCRdb holds only the in-frame ones, with some missing. The table lists 72,000 or so clones, approximately 90% of them singletons, with over 25% in the top ten. The sample was peripheral blood, taken 28 days after the second AZD1222 dose. Source of these receptors: an adult who received the AZD1222 COVID-19 vaccine.

The CDR3: CASSLALTVNEQYF. DNA of the CDR3: TGTGCCAGCAGCTTAGCGTTAACGGTAAACGAGCAGTACTTC. This chain links TRBV7-9 with TRBJ2-7; D gene uncertain. The germline CDR1 and CDR2 sequences are SEHNR and FQNEAQ (reference sequence). V was cut by 0 bases and J by 5 bases, with 11 bases left in between. The CDR3 totals 14 residues.

The chain employs TRBV10-3 and TRBJ1-1; 8 bases map to TRBD1. The CDR3 sequence is 15 residues long. V was clipped by 6 bases and J by 1 base; unmatched bases: 7. Germline CDR1 reads ENHRY; CDR2 reads SYGVKD. The CDR3 region has the DNA TGTGCCATCAGCCGGACAGGGACGGGGAACACTGAAGCTTTCTTT. This sequence encodes CAISRTGTGNTEAFF.

DNA of the CDR3: TGTGCCAGCAGAGGGGTAGCGGGTTTAGGTGGGGAGCTGTTTTTT. Amino acids: CASRGVAGLGGELFF. The J gene is TRBJ2-2, the V gene TRBV11-3; TRBD2 aligns across 7 bases. The CDR3 totals 15 residues. The ends lost 6 bases at V and 8 bases at J; junction bases unmatched: 12. Germline V gene sequence: CDR1 SGHNT, CDR2 YENEEA. The complete variable domain, with remaining parts taken from reference TRBV11-3 and TRBJ2-2, reads EAGVVQSPRYKIIEKKQPVAFWCNPISGHNTLYWYLQNLGQGPELLIRYENEEAVDDSQLPKDRFSAERLKGVDSTLKIQPAELGDSAVYLCASRGVAGLGGELFFGEGSRLTVL.

The chain has TRBV28 and TRBJ1-2; D remains unclear. The CDR3 has 11 amino acids. With 5 bases removed from V and 4 bases from J, the gap between germline ends came to 5 bases. From germline, CDR1 is MDHEN and CDR2 SYDVKM. CDR3 nucleotides: TGTGCCAGCAGTCTCACCTATGGCTACACCTTC. Its translation is CASSLTYGYTF.

The chain employs TRBV19 and TRBJ2-7; 10 nucleotides match TRBD1. The CDR3 is 14 amino acids. V was pared by 9 bases and J by 3 bases, with 8 bases of the junction left unmatched. Per germline, CDR1 LNHDA and CDR2 SQIVND (reference sequence). The CDR3 sequence: CASRPRTGGYEQYF. DNA of the CDR3: TGTGCCAGCCGCCCGAGGACAGGGGGCTACGAGCAGTACTTC.

The V and J genes are TRBV2 and TRBJ2-2; D gene unclear. Germline assignment: CDR1 SNHLY and CDR2 FYNNEI. The CDR3 length is 12 residues. V was trimmed by 4 bases and J by 3 bases, leaving 3 bases between them. The CDR3 coding sequence is TGTGCCAGCAGTGGGGACACCGGGGAGCTGTTTTTT. The encoded protein is CASSGDTGELFF.

This chain links TRBV5-1 with TRBJ2-1; the D gene is possibly TRBD2 (6 bases). Germline V lookup: CDR1 SGHRS, CDR2 YFSETQ. The CDR3 totals 15 residues. V was trimmed by 2 bases and J by 7 bases, leaving 16 bases between them. For the CDR3, the DNA is TGCGCCAGCAGCTTTGGGGCTAGCGAAGTGAATGAGCAGTTCTTC. Translation: CASSFGASEVNEQFF.

This chain links TRBV19 with TRBJ2-7; D might be TRBD2 (5 bases). Trimming removed 5 bases from V and 5 bases from J, with 19 bases in between. This CDR3 has 15 amino acids. CDR1 is LNHDA and CDR2 is SQIVND in the germline V gene (reference sequence). CDR3 coding DNA: TGTGCCAGTAGTGCGGCGTGGGTTGGGAGAAACGAGCAGTACTTC. This codes for CASSAAWVGRNEQYF.

The chain couples TRBV5-6 to TRBJ2-5; 8 bases fit TRBD2. V was pared by 3 bases and J by 5 bases, with 9 bases of the junction left unmatched. The CDR3 sequence is 15 residues long. Looked up from germline, CDR1 is SGHDT and CDR2 is YYEEEE. The CDR3 sequence is CASSSGGGRRETQYF. CDR3 in DNA: TGTGCCAGCAGCTCGGGCGGGGGGCGGAGGGAGACCCAGTACTTC.

This clone has just one count. The chain has TRBV19 and TRBJ2-1, with 10 bases matching TRBD1. This CDR3 has 15 residues. CDR1 LNHDA and CDR2 SQIVND come from the germline V gene (reference sequence). J lost 3 bases, V lost 5 bases, and 4 bases had no gene match. CDR3 amino acids: CASSGRTGGYNEQFF. The CDR3 DNA reads as TGTGCCAGTAGTGGACGGACAGGGGGCTACAATGAGCAGTTCTTC.

This clone appeared a single time. This chain joins TRBV5-1 and TRBJ1-2; 8 bases are shared with TRBD1. V shed 0 bases, J shed 0 bases, and the junction held 4 bases outside the gene matches. Germline V lookup: CDR1 SGHRS, CDR2 YFSETQ. CDR3 length: 16 amino acids. CDR3 loop: CASSLDQGASNYGYTF. The CDR3 nucleotides are TGCGCCAGCAGCTTGGATCAGGGGGCCTCTAACTATGGCTACACCTTC.

This rearrangement joins TRBV4-3 to TRBJ1-1, with D perhaps matching TRBD1 (6 bases). The germline V gene encodes CDR1 LGHNA and CDR2 YSLEER. Trimming shortened V by 3 bases and J by 2 bases, and 13 bases separated the two germline ends. This CDR3 is 15 amino acids long. The CDR3 coding sequence is TGCGCCAGCAGCCATAGAACAGGGTATAACACTGAAGCTTTCTTT. Amino acid sequence: CASSHRTGYNTEAFF.

CDR3 protein: CASRRDYYGYTF. The CDR3 DNA reads TGTGCCAGTCGAAGGGACTACTATGGCTACACCTTC. V gene TRBV19 combines with J gene TRBJ1-2, with D possibly TRBD1 on 5 matching bases. The germline V gene encodes CDR1 LNHDA and CDR2 SQIVND (reference sequence). The CDR3 consists of 12 residues. V was pared by 8 bases and J by 3 bases, with 10 bases between.

The V and J genes are TRBV5-8 and TRBJ1-2; maybe TRBD1 (6 bases). V lost 4 bases and J lost 9, with 16 bases in between. The CDR3 covers 13 residues. Per the germline V gene, CDR1 is SGHTS and CDR2 is YDEGEE. In nucleotides, the CDR3 is TGTGCCAGCAGCCTAATATCGACAGGTCGCTACACCTTC. Translation gives CASSLISTGRYTF.

V gene TRBV5-1 combines with J gene TRBJ1-4; no reliable D call. The germline V gene has CDR1 SGHRS and CDR2 YFSETQ. Between the trimmed V and J ends, which lost 7 bases and 5 bases, there was a span of 12 bases. The CDR3 has 13 amino acids. Here the CDR3 reads CASFRAPNEKLFF. CDR3 nucleotides: TGCGCCAGCTTCCGGGCCCCGAATGAAAAACTGTTTTTT.

The chain employs TRBV12-3 or TRBV12-4 and TRBJ1-2, with D possibly TRBD1 on 6 matching bases. V was pared by 3 bases and J by 3 bases, with 8 bases between. The length of the CDR3 is 13 residues. The CDR3 loop is CASSFEGDYGYTF. The CDR3, as DNA: TGTGCCAGCAGTTTTGAGGGGGACTATGGCTACACCTTC.

The gene calls are TRBV29-1 and TRBJ2-3, with 8 bases lining up with TRBD2. The CDR3 is made up of 16 amino acids. J was trimmed by 5 bases and V by 6 bases; bases with no gene match: 16. The germline V gene encodes CDR1 SQVTM and CDR2 ANQGSEA. The CDR3 is CSVPGRAGAGLDTQYF. CDR3 bases: TGCAGCGTGCCGGGACGAGCGGGAGCGGGATTAGATACGCAGTATTTT.

The gene calls are TRBV27 and TRBJ2-1; 11 nucleotides align to TRBD2. Trimming removed 4 bases from V and 9 bases from J; junction bases left unmatched: 14. CDR1 is MNHEY, CDR2 SMNVEV, per germline (reference sequence). The CDR3 sequence is 17 residues long. The CDR3 here is CASSSLASGGPKGEQFF. CDR3 nucleotides: TGTGCCAGCAGTTCCCTCGCTAGCGGGGGGCCGAAGGGTGAGCAGTTCTTC.

The rearrangement uses TRBV14 and TRBJ2-2; no clear D gene. The CDR3 consists of 13 residues. Between the trimmed V and J ends, which lost 8 bases and 0 bases, there was a span of 7 bases. Germline-derived CDR1 and CDR2 are SGHDN and FVKESK. The CDR3 DNA reads as TGTGCCAGCTTTATCACGAACACCGGGGAGCTGTTTTTT. Protein: CASFITNTGELFF.

Note on this clone: Additional DNA sequences in this sample encode the identical CDR3. The chain has TRBV6-5 and TRBJ1-2; weak D call: TRBD1 (5 bases). The V end lost 0 bases, the J end lost 6 bases, and 8 bases lay between the germline ends. The length of the CDR3 is 13 residues. The germline CDR1 and CDR2 sequences are MNHEY and SVGAGI. CDR3 DNA: TGTGCCAGCAGTTACTCCCGAGGGGATGGCTACACCTTC. Encoded protein: CASSYSRGDGYTF.

This clone was recorded once. This chain links TRBV12-5 with TRBJ2-5; D is unclear. Germline V gene data show CDR1 as LGHNT and CDR2 as FRNRAP. Trimming left V 10 bases short and J 7 bases short, with 13 bases between. The CDR3 totals 11 residues. This CDR3 reads CATGVFGTQYF. CDR3 in DNA: TGTGCTACCGGTGTCTTCGGGACCCAGTACTTC.

The chain uses TRBV30 and TRBJ2-2; D is unclear. Per germline, CDR1 GTSNPN and CDR2 SVGIG (reference sequence). Trimming removed 2 bases from V and 6 bases from J, with 10 bases in between. This CDR3 has 13 residues. For the CDR3, the DNA is TGTGCCTGGAGTAAGGTCGAGGCCGGGGAGCTGTTTTTT. Translating it yields CAWSKVEAGELFF.

This clone was observed once. The rearrangement joins TRBV11-2 to TRBJ2-7; 10 nucleotides line up with TRBD1. The CDR3 contains 16 residues. Germline V gene data show CDR1 as SGHAT and CDR2 as FQNNGV. Trimming at V came to 1 base and at J to 4 bases, leaving 7 bases not matched to a gene. Written as DNA, the CDR3 is TGTGCCAGCAGCTTAGCCGTGGGACAGGGGCTTTACGAGCAGTACTTC. Its translation: CASSLAVGQGLYEQYF.

The chain uses TRBV5-4 and TRBJ2-2, with D unclear. The germline V gene encodes CDR1 SGHNT and CDR2 YYREEE (reference sequence). The CDR3 is 12 amino acids. Deletions cut 0 bases from V and 6 bases from J, with 3 bases between. As DNA, the CDR3 is TGTGCCAGCAGCTTGGGGCCCGGGGAGCTGTTTTTT. It specifies CASSLGPGELFF.

The chain is built from TRBV5-6 and TRBJ1-2; 7 bases are a match to TRBD1. This CDR3 has 15 residues. Germline trimming cut 0 bases from V and 4 bases from J; bases unmatched to any gene: 6. Germline V gene sequence: CDR1 SGHDT, CDR2 YYEEEE. The CDR3 region is CASSLVVRDSYGYTF. Written as DNA, the CDR3 is TGTGCCAGCAGCTTGGTAGTCCGGGACAGCTATGGCTACACCTTC.

The chain has TRBV11-3 and TRBJ1-3; 10 bases agree with TRBD1. Trimming at V came to 2 bases and at J to 10 bases, leaving 11 bases not matched to a gene. CDR3 length: 16 residues. From germline, CDR1 is SGHNT and CDR2 YENEEA. As DNA, the CDR3 is TGTGCCAGCAGCTTACTCGGGACAGGGGCCGTTCGGACCATATATTTT. This sequence encodes CASSLLGTGAVRTIYF.